These T cell receptor beta chains were read from a single sample in a study of CD8 T cells in Susac syndrome. In TCRdb, the immunoSEQ multiplex PCR reads were re-called with MiXCR into one record per CDR3 protein. This table has 120,000 or so distinct CDR3 sequences, roughly 94% appearing once. The sequenced sample consisted of CD4+ T cells from PBMCs. The receptors originated from a human donor with multiple sclerosis. CDR3s include the opening cysteine and the closing phenylalanine or tryptophan. The D gene is left open where the match is weak. Expanded clones are given a class, and other clones once, few, many or no size at all.

d_gene	abundance	v_gene	j_gene	CDR3nt	CDR3aa
TRBD1	-	TRBV10-3	TRBJ2-3	TGTGCCATCACTCCGACAGGGGGCACAGATACGCAGTATTTT	CAITPTGGTDTQYF
-	-	TRBV27	TRBJ2-5	TGTGCCAGCAGGGGCGGGGTCGCCCAAGAGACCCAGTACTTC	CASRGGVAQETQYF
-	once	TRBV29-1	TRBJ2-1	TGCAGCGTTGCGGCAGCTACAAAGGATGAGCAGTTCTTC	CSVAAATKDEQFF
TRBD1	-	TRBV3-1	TRBJ1-4	TGTGCCAGCAGCCAAGCCGGGACAGGGAATGAAAAACTGTTTTTT	CASSQAGTGNEKLFF
-	-	TRBV7-9	TRBJ2-1	TGTGCCAGCAGCTTAAGAAGCGAAGGGCCAGACAATGAGCAGTTCTTC	CASSLRSEGPDNEQFF
-	-	TRBV3-1	TRBJ1-1	TGTGCCAGCAGCCAAGAAATGGTACGAAGGAACACTGAAGCTTTCTTT	CASSQEMVRRNTEAFF
-	-	TRBV18	TRBJ2-7	TGTGCCAGCTCACCAGAATTATCGCGAGTCACCTACGAGCAGTACTTC	CASSPELSRVTYEQYF
TRBD2	-	TRBV19	TRBJ2-3	TGTGCCAGTAGTGTTCGGACTAGCGGGAGAATAGATACGCAGTATTTT	CASSVRTSGRIDTQYF
-	-	TRBV5-6	TRBJ1-2	TGTGCCAGCAGCCCCCGAGACAGAGACTACACCTTC	CASSPRDRDYTF
TRBD2	once	TRBV6-2/TRBV6-3	TRBJ2-7	TGTGCCAGCAGTTACTCGGCTAGCGGGAGGGGCGAGCAGTACTTC	CASSYSASGRGEQYF
-	-	TRBV15	TRBJ2-5	TGTGCCACCAGCAGTGGGATGAGGTTCGAGACCCAGTACTTC	CATSSGMRFETQYF
TRBD1	-	TRBV6-1	TRBJ2-7	TGTGCCAGCAGTCGGGGGACAGGGGGCGCAAAGAACTACGAGCAGTACTTC	CASSRGTGGAKNYEQYF
-	-	TRBV6-5	TRBJ1-1	TGTGCCAGCAGTTTCCGGGAAACAGGGAACACTGAAGCTTTCTTT	CASSFRETGNTEAFF
TRBD1	-	TRBV19	TRBJ2-5	TGTGCCAGTAGCCTTGCCGGGACAGGGATACAAGAGACCCAGTACTTC	CASSLAGTGIQETQYF
-	-	TRBV13	TRBJ1-3	TGTGCCAGCAGCTTAGCTCTGCGGGGGCGAACTGGAAACACCATATATTTT	CASSLALRGRTGNTIYF
TRBD1	-	TRBV6-6	TRBJ2-5	TGTGCCAGCATGGGCCCGGGACAGGGACAAGAGACCCAGTACTTC	CASMGPGQGQETQYF
-	-	TRBV5-1	TRBJ2-5	TGCGCCAGCAGCTGGGGGCTCCAGAAAGAGACCCAGTACTTC	CASSWGLQKETQYF
TRBD2	-	TRBV4-3	TRBJ2-7	TGCGCCAGCAGCCATAGGACTAGCGGGGGCTACGAGCAGTACTTC	CASSHRTSGGYEQYF
-	once	TRBV4-2	TRBJ2-5	TGTGCCAGCAGCACCTGGACTAGGGGGGGGGAGACCCAGTACTTC	CASSTWTRGGETQYF
-	-	TRBV6-1	TRBJ1-5	TGTGCCAGCAGCAGGTTGGGCAATGAACGGGGTAGCAATCAGCCCCAGCATTTT	CASSRLGNERGSNQPQHF
-	-	TRBV30	TRBJ2-3	TGTGCCTGGAGTGGGGGCGGCACGCAGTATTTT	CAWSGGGTQYF
-	-	TRBV25-1	TRBJ2-1	TGTGCCAGCAGTGGCCGCGTTGCCTACAATGAGCAGTTCTTC	CASSGRVAYNEQFF
-	-	TRBV2	TRBJ1-5	TGTGCCAGCAGTGAACTAGTGCGGGCCAATCAGCCCCAGCATTTT	CASSELVRANQPQHF
-	once	TRBV19	TRBJ1-5	TGTGCCAGTACCGACGGGGGCTCCAATCAGCCCCAGCATTTT	CASTDGGSNQPQHF
-	-	TRBV2	TRBJ2-7	TGTGCCAGCAGCGACAGTTCCTACGAGCAGTACTTC	CASSDSSYEQYF
-	-	TRBV12-3/TRBV12-4	TRBJ1-4	TGTGCCAGCAGTTTTACAGGGCACAATGAAAAACTGTTTTTT	CASSFTGHNEKLFF
-	-	TRBV30	TRBJ1-5	TGTGCCTGCTCGGAGGGGCAGTTTAGCAATCAGCCCCAGCATTTT	CACSEGQFSNQPQHF
TRBD1	-	TRBV6-5	TRBJ1-1	TGTGCCAGCAGTTTCAGGGGGCAGAACACTGAAGCTTTCTTT	CASSFRGQNTEAFF
-	-	TRBV29-1	TRBJ2-2	TGCAGCGTTGGGGGTTTAGGAGGGGCTTTCGCGGACACCGGGGAGCTGTTTTTT	CSVGGLGGAFADTGELFF
-	-	TRBV30	TRBJ1-1	TGTGCCTGGAGTCCGGGGGGACCCCTCACTGAAGCTTTCTTT	CAWSPGGPLTEAFF
-	once	TRBV19	TRBJ1-5	TGTGCCAGTAGTAGGATTGTGAGTCAGCCCCAGCATTTT	CASSRIVSQPQHF
-	-	TRBV29-1	TRBJ1-2	TGCAGCGTGCGGGGCAGGGGTATCTATGGCTACACCTTC	CSVRGRGIYGYTF
TRBD2	-	TRBV25-1	TRBJ2-5	TGTGCCAGCAGTAAAAGACTAGCGGGGGGTGCCCAGTACTTC	CASSKRLAGGAQYF
TRBD1	-	TRBV19	TRBJ2-7	TGTGCCAGTAGTACATCCATGACAGGGGTTTACGAGCAATACTTC	CASSTSMTGVYEQYF
-	-	TRBV27	TRBJ2-3	TGTGCCAGCAGTCCAATACCGGGAACAGATACGCAGTATTTT	CASSPIPGTDTQYF
TRBD2	-	TRBV6-1	TRBJ2-7	TGTGCCAGCAGCCGACAAGGACTAGCGGGACCAGGCTCCTACGAGCAGTACTTC	CASSRQGLAGPGSYEQYF
-	-	TRBV5-4	TRBJ1-2	TGTGCCAGCAGCTTGGTCAGGGAGGCCTATGGCTACACCTTC	CASSLVREAYGYTF